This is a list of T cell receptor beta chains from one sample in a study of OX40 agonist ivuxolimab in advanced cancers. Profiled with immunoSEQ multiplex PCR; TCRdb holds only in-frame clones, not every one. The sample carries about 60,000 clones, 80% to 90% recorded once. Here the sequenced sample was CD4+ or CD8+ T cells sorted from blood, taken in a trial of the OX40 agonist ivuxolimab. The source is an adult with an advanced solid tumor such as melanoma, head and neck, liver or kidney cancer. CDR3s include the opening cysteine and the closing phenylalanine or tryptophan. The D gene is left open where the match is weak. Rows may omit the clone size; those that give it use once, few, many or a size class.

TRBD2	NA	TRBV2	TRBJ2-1	TGTGCCAGCATGGCCACTAGCGCTTACAATGAGCAGTTCTTC	CASMATSAYNEQFF
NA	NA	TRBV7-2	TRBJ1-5	TGTGCCAGCAGCTTAACGGGTTATCAGCCCCAGCATTTT	CASSLTGYQPQHF
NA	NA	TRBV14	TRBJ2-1	TGTGCCAGCAGCGGGGGAGCCAACAATGAGCAGTTCTTC	CASSGGANNEQFF
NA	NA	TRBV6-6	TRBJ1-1	TGTGCCAGCAGCTACCGGGACACTGAAGCTTTCTTT	CASSYRDTEAFF
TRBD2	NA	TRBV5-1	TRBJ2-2	TGCGCCAGCAGCTTCGGCGGGAGTGCCACCGGGGAGCTGTTTTTT	CASSFGGSATGELFF
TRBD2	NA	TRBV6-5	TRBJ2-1	TGTGCCAGCAGTCCACTAGCGGATGAGCAGTTCTTC	CASSPLADEQFF
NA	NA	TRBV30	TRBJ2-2	TGTGCCTGGGGTTTGACTACCGGGGAGCTGTTTTTT	CAWGLTTGELFF
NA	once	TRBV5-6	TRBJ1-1	TGTGCCAGCAGCTTGGCGGGATTCGCCACTGAAGCTTTCTTT	CASSLAGFATEAFF
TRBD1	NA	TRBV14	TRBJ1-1	TGTGCCAGCAGCCAAGGTCCGGGACAGGGGAACACTGAAGCTTTCTTT	CASSQGPGQGNTEAFF
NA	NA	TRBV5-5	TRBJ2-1	TGTGCCAGCAGCTTGGGCTCCGGGAGTAGTGAGCAGTTCTTC	CASSLGSGSSEQFF
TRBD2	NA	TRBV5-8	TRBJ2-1	TGTGCCAGCAGTAGAAGTCTAGCGGGGAATGAGCAGTTCTTC	CASSRSLAGNEQFF
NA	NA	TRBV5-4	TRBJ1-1	TGTGCCAGCAGCCAGGACATGAACACTGAAGCTTTCTTT	CASSQDMNTEAFF
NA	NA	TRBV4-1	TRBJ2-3	TGCGCCAGCAGCCTTGGGGCCGGCACAGATACGCAGTATTTT	CASSLGAGTDTQYF
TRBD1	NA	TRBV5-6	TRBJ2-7	TGTGCCAGCAGCTTGGTTGGGACAGGCACCGACTACGAGCAGTACTTC	CASSLVGTGTDYEQYF
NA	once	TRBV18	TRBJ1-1	TGTGCCAGCTCACCCGGTCGACAAAGAGTGGGGTTTGAAGCTTTCTTT	CASSPGRQRVGFEAFF
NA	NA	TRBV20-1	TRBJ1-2	TGCAGTGCTAGAGCCGCTTATGGCTACACCTTC	CSARAAYGYTF
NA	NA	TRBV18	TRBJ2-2	TGTGCCAGCTCAAAGCCTCAGGGTCAGAGCACCGGGGAGCTGTTTTTT	CASSKPQGQSTGELFF
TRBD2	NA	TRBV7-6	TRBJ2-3	TGTGCCAGCAGCTCTTTAGCGGGAGGAAAAGATACGCAGTATTTT	CASSSLAGGKDTQYF
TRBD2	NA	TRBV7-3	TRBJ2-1	TGTGCCAGCAGCGCGGGACTAGCTGGCTACAATGAGCAGTTCTTC	CASSAGLAGYNEQFF
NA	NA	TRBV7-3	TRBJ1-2	TGTGCCAGCAGCTTAACGTTCGGGGTTAGGGGGAATGGCTACACCTTC	CASSLTFGVRGNGYTF
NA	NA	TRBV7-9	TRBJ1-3	TGTGCCAGCAGCTTTCGCGGGGTCTCAGGAAACACCATATATTTT	CASSFRGVSGNTIYF
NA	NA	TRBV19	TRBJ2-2	TGTGCCAGTAGTATTTGGTCGGTCGCCGGGGAGCTGTTTTTT	CASSIWSVAGELFF
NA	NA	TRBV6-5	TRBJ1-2	TGTGCCAGCACGACCCCAGGGAGTGGAGGCTACACCTTC	CASTTPGSGGYTF
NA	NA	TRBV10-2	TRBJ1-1	TGCGCCAGCAGTGGGGTCGCTGAAGCTTTCTTT	CASSGVAEAFF
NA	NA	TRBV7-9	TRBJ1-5	TGTGCCAGCAGCCAACCTTTGGACAGCCAAAATCAGCCCCAGCATTTT	CASSQPLDSQNQPQHF
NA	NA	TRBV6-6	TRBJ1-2	TGTGCCAGCAGTTATATGGGGACACTGGCGTATGGCTACACCTTC	CASSYMGTLAYGYTF
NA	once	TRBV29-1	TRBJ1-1	TGCAGCGTTGAAGGTATAGGAAGAAACACTGAAGCTTTCTTT	CSVEGIGRNTEAFF
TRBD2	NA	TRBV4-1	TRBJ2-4	TGCGCCAGCAGCCAAGTGGGACTAGCGGGAGGACGGGGGTTTTCGGCCAAAAACATTCAGTACTTC	CASSQVGLAGGRGFSAKNIQYF
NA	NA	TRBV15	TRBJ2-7	TGTGCCACCAGCAGAGATAGGAGGGATCTGTACTTC	CATSRDRRDLYF
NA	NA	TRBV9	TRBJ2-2	TGTGCCAGCAGCGTCTTCTTTTTGGTGGGGAACACCGGGGAGCTGTTTTTT	CASSVFFLVGNTGELFF
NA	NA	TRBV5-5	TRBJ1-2	TGTGCCAGCAGCTTGGGGGTGGCGGAAGTACTTAACTATGGCTACACCTTC	CASSLGVAEVLNYGYTF
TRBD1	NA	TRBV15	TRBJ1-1	TGTGCCACCAGCAGAGACAGGGGGGGAGAAGCTTTCTTT	CATSRDRGGEAFF
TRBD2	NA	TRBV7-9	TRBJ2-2	TGTGCCAGCAGCTTCCTAATGGGACTATTCCCCGGGGAGCTGTTTTTT	CASSFLMGLFPGELFF
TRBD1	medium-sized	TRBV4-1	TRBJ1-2	TGCGCCAGCAGCCAACTACAGGGGCCCTATAACTATGGCTACACCTTC	CASSQLQGPYNYGYTF
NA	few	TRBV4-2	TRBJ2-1	TGTGCCAGCAGCCAAGAGCCCTACGGGTACAATGAGCAGTTCTTC	CASSQEPYGYNEQFF
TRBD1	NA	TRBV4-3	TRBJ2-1	TGCGCCAGCAGCCTGGGACAGGGTTCCTACAATGAGCAGTTCTTC	CASSLGQGSYNEQFF
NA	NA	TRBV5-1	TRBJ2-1	TGCGCCAGCAGCTTGGGAAGAAATACCGGGACACAAGCGGGCGATGAGCAGTTCTTC	CASSLGRNTGTQAGDEQFF
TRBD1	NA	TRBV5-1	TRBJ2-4	TGCGCCAGCAGCCCCCAGGGGGACAAAAACATTCAGTACTTC	CASSPQGDKNIQYF
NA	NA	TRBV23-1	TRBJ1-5	TGCGCCAGCAGTCAATCGGGGGGGAACGGCAATCAGCCCCAGCATTTT	CASSQSGGNGNQPQHF
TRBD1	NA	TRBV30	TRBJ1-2	TGTGCCTGGAGTCTAGGACAGGGTACTTATGGCTACACCTTC	CAWSLGQGTYGYTF
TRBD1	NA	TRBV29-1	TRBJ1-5	TGCAGCGTTGGAGGGACAGGGAACTCTGGTCAGCCCCAGCATTTT	CSVGGTGNSGQPQHF
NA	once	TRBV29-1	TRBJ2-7	TGCAGCGTTAGAACATCAAGCTACGAGCAGTACTTC	CSVRTSSYEQYF
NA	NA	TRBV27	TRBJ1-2	TGTGCCAGTTACGAAGCCCCAGACAGAGACTATGGCTACACCTTC	CASYEAPDRDYGYTF
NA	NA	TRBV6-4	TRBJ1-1	TGTGCCAGCAGTAAACAACAGGGATTCCTCACTGAAGCTTTCTTT	CASSKQQGFLTEAFF
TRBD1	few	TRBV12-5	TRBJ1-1	TGTGCTAGTGGTTTGGTAAATGACAGGGTGGGTGGAACAGCTTTCTTT	CASGLVNDRVGGTAFF
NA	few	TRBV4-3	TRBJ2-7	TGCGCCAGCAGCCAACAGGGCTACCCCTCCTACGAGCAGTACTTC	CASSQQGYPSYEQYF
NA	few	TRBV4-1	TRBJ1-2	TGCGCCAGCAGCCAAGCACCGGAGGTAAAATGGCATGGCTACACCTTC	CASSQAPEVKWHGYTF
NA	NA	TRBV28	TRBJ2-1	TGTGCCAGCAGTTTGCAACACAATGAGCAGTTCTTC	CASSLQHNEQFF
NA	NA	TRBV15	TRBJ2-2	TGTGCCACCAGCAGAGATGGAAGGGCCGGGGAGCTGTTTTTT	CATSRDGRAGELFF
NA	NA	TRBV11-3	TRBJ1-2	TGTGCCAGCAGCTTAGCCGGATATGGCTACACCTTC	CASSLAGYGYTF
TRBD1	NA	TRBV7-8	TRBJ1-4	TGTGCCAGCAGCCCAGGGGGCCCGTTGACGAAACTGTTTTTT	CASSPGGPLTKLFF